The 15 T cell receptor beta chains below all came from one sample that was sequenced in a study of shared clonotypes between healthy human individuals. The table came from immunoSEQ multiplex PCR; TCRdb's copy has only in-frame clones and leaves some out. The table has 300,000 to 400,000 clones, around 67% seen once. Sequenced input: memory CD4+ T cells sorted from blood. Subset reported: CD45RA-negative fraction. The receptors stem from a young man in good health.

The genes are TRBV5-8 and TRBJ2-3, with D perhaps TRBD2 (6 bases). Germline values: CDR1 SGHTS, CDR2 YDEGEE. Trimming shortened V by 4 bases and J by 3 bases, and 15 bases separated the two germline ends. The CDR3 totals 15 residues. CDR3 sequence (DNA): TGTGCCAGCAGCCAGGGACTCCACTTTACAGATACGCAGTATTTT. As protein: CASSQGLHFTDTQYF.

The rearrangement links TRBV2 to TRBJ2-3; D ambiguous. Trimming removed 6 bases at V and 10 bases at J, with 11 bases between. The germline gives CDR1 SNHLY, CDR2 FYNNEI. This CDR3 region has 11 residues. CDR3 DNA: TGTGCCAGCAGCGTCTTTCAGCCGCAGTATTTT. Residues: CASSVFQPQYF.

This clone occurred once. The chain links TRBV25-1 to TRBJ2-2; D unresolved. Looked up from germline, CDR1 is MGHDK and CDR2 is SYGVNS. The CDR3 is 13 residues long. Trimming removed 2 bases from V and 9 bases from J, with 10 bases in between. The DNA of the CDR3 is TGTGCCAGCAGTGAACCGACCCTCCGGGAGCTGTTTTTT. This codes for CASSEPTLRELFF.

The chain joins TRBV7-3 to TRBJ2-7, with TRBD1 identical over 7 bases. Germline V gene data show CDR1 as SGHTA and CDR2 as FQGTGA. The CDR3 totals 12 residues. The J segment lost 6 bases and the V segment lost 5 bases, leaving 4 bases of the junction unmatched. The CDR3 DNA reads TGTGCCAGCAGCCAGACAGGGCTCGAGCAGTACTTC. Encoded protein: CASSQTGLEQYF.

V usage is TRBV4-3 and J usage is TRBJ1-5; 9 nucleotides line up with TRBD1. CDR1 LGHNA and CDR2 YSLEER come from the germline V gene. The CDR3 totals 16 residues. After removal of 0 bases from V and 6 bases from J, the junction contained 6 bases not matched to a gene. The CDR3 DNA follows: TGCGCCAGCAGCCAAGATTGGGGACAGGGCTTTCAGCCCCAGCATTTT. Amino acid sequence: CASSQDWGQGFQPQHF.

This clone appeared once. V and J are TRBV6-1 and TRBJ2-1; D might be TRBD1 (6 bases). CDR1 and CDR2 from the germline V gene are MNHNS and SASEGT. The V and J ends lost 8 bases and 8 bases respectively, with 16 bases between them. The CDR3 sequence is 13 residues long. CDR3 DNA sequence: TGTGCCAGCCGATTAGGGGGTTTGGATGAGCAGTTCTTC. This codes for CASRLGGLDEQFF.

The rearrangement links TRBV5-1 to TRBJ2-5; the D is unclear. The CDR3 spans 14 residues. Looked up from germline, CDR1 is SGHRS and CDR2 is YFSETQ. V was cut by 1 base and J by 5 bases, with 12 bases left in between. CDR3 protein: CASSLPGAGETQYF. The CDR3, as DNA: TGCGCCAGCAGCTTGCCAGGAGCTGGGGAGACCCAGTACTTC.

The rearrangement joins TRBV28 to TRBJ2-7; D gene uncertain. The CDR3 runs to 12 residues. V was shortened by 5 bases and J by 0 bases, with 5 bases between the two germline ends. CDR1 is MDHEN and CDR2 is SYDVKM in the germline V gene. CDR3 sequence reads: CASSGISYEQYF. The CDR3 DNA reads TGTGCCAGCAGTGGGATCTCCTACGAGCAGTACTTC.

This chain links TRBV2 with TRBJ2-5; 7 bases are a match to TRBD2. V trimming: 5 bases; J trimming: 5 bases; junction bases outside the gene matches: 5. In germline, CDR1 is SNHLY, CDR2 FYNNEI. This CDR3 spans 13 amino acids. The CDR3 spells CASSRGDGETQYF. For the CDR3, the DNA is TGTGCCAGCAGTCGGGGGGACGGGGAGACCCAGTACTTC.

The genes are TRBV18 and TRBJ1-2, with 11 positions matching TRBD1. The trim removed 2 bases at V and 6 bases at J, leaving 8 bases unmatched. The CDR3 is 16 residues long. CDR1 and CDR2 from the germline V gene are KGHSH and LQKENI. The CDR3 sequence is CASSPFKGQGGDGYTF. The DNA of the CDR3 is TGTGCCAGCTCACCATTTAAGGGACAGGGGGGCGATGGCTACACCTTC.

This chain connects TRBV28 to TRBJ2-1; 12 nucleotides align to TRBD2. The CDR3 covers 19 residues. The germline V gene encodes CDR1 MDHEN and CDR2 SYDVKM. The V gene end was trimmed by 8 bases and the J gene end by 0 bases; junction bases not matched to a gene: 14. The CDR3, as DNA: TGTGCCAGCCCACCTGGACTAGCGGGATACCCAAACTCCTACAATGAGCAGTTCTTC. This encodes CASPPGLAGYPNSYNEQFF.

The chain has TRBV2 and TRBJ1-5; D is unresolved. CDR3 size: 14 residues. V lost 4 bases and J lost 0, with 7 bases in between. Germline V lookup: CDR1 SNHLY, CDR2 FYNNEI. CDR3 sequence: CASSGGNSNQPQHF. In nucleotides, the CDR3 is TGTGCCAGCAGTGGAGGCAATAGCAATCAGCCCCAGCATTTT.

This clone was detected a few times. The V gene is TRBV19, the J gene TRBJ1-4, with 8 bases matching TRBD1. The CDR3 has 15 amino acids. V lost 3 bases, J lost 6 bases, and 6 bases stayed unmatched. Germline CDR1 is LNHDA and CDR2 is SQIVND (reference sequence). The CDR3 nucleotides read TGTGCCAGTAGTATTCTTGGACAGGGCGATGAAAAACTGTTTTTT. Its translation is CASSILGQGDEKLFF.

The chain links TRBV10-3 to TRBJ2-1; TRBD2 matches at 15 bases. The CDR3 covers 18 residues. CDR1 is ENHRY and CDR2 is SYGVKD in the germline V gene. The V and J ends lost 2 bases and 2 bases, in that order; junction bases with no gene match: 4. The chain's CDR3 is CAISEGLAGGRAYNEQFF. The CDR3 bases are TGTGCCATCAGTGAGGGACTAGCGGGAGGGAGGGCCTACAATGAGCAGTTCTTC.

The sample holds a few counts of this clone. The chain joins TRBV7-6 to TRBJ1-1, with D maybe TRBD1 (5 bases). V lost 3 bases and J lost 1, with 15 bases in between. The CDR3 is 16 amino acids. Germline assignment: CDR1 SGHVS and CDR2 FNYEAQ. CDR3 in DNA: TGTGCCAGCAGCTTGGGAAGAGTTACAGGGAACACTGAAGCTTTCTTT. Its translation is CASSLGRVTGNTEAFF. Full variable domain (remainder filled in from reference TRBV7-6 and TRBJ1-1): GAGVSQSPRYKVTKRGQDVALRCDPISGHVSLYWYRQALGQGPEFLTYFNYEAQQDKSGLPNDRFSAERPEGSISTLTIQRTEQRDSAMYRCASSLGRVTGNTEAFFGQGTRLTVV.